Following are 28 T cell receptor beta chains from one sample sequenced in a study of radiotherapy plus CTLA-4 blockade in lung cancer. Sequenced by immunoSEQ multiplex PCR; TCRdb stores in-frame clones only, minus some. The profile shows under 50,000 clones, around 86% of them singletons. The sample was peripheral blood, taken from a patient treated with radiotherapy plus ipilimumab. All receptors derive from a human donor with non-small cell lung cancer whose response to radiotherapy plus ipilimumab could not be evaluated.

The chain links TRBV5-5 to TRBJ1-3; weak D call: TRBD1 (6 bases). This CDR3 comprises 15 residues. V lost 4 bases to trimming and J lost 3 bases, with 14 bases between them. Germline V CDR1 and CDR2: SGHKS, YYEKEE (reference sequence). The DNA of the CDR3 is TGTGCCAGCAGCACAGGGACTATCTATGGAAACACCATATATTTT. Translated: CASSTGTIYGNTIYF.

In its sample, this clone was seen a few times. The V gene is TRBV5-1, the J gene TRBJ2-1; D gene ambiguous. V was shortened by 0 bases and J by 0 bases, with 10 bases between the two germline ends. The germline V gene encodes CDR1 SGHRS and CDR2 YFSETQ. The CDR3 contains 16 residues. CDR3 protein: CASSLAPASSYNEQFF. The CDR3 DNA sequence: TGCGCCAGCAGCTTGGCCCCAGCGAGCTCCTACAATGAGCAGTTCTTC.

J is TRBJ1-6 and V is TRBV28; TRBD1 might be the D (5 bases). The CDR3 totals 16 residues. Trimming stripped 6 bases from V and 10 bases from J, with 22 bases between. Germline-derived CDR1 and CDR2 are MDHEN and SYDVKM. CDR3 amino acids: CASRPGLGAVGSPLHF. CDR3 bases: TGTGCCAGCAGACCGGGACTCGGGGCTGTTGGCTCACCCCTCCACTTT.

This clone was picked up a small number of times. CDR3 nucleotide sequence: TGTGCCAGCAGCCGTCACCGCGGACAGGCCCCTCAAGAGACCCAGTACTTC. As protein: CASSRHRGQAPQETQYF. The rearrangement links TRBV21-1 to TRBJ2-5; the DNA was not used to check the table's D call, TRBD1. TRBV21-1 is a recognized pseudogene. The CDR3 is 17 residues long.

This chain's CDR3 is CASSPMSAATDTQYF. CDR3 in DNA: TGTGCCAGCTCACCCATGAGCGCAGCGACAGATACGCAGTATTTT. The gene calls are TRBV18 and TRBJ2-3, with no clear D. Germline loops: CDR1 KGHSH, CDR2 LQKENI. V was pared by 3 bases and J by 3 bases, with 13 bases between. CDR3 length: 15 amino acids.

The V call is TRBV4-2, the J call TRBJ2-1; the match to TRBD2 covers 7 bases. This CDR3 comprises 16 residues. Trimming took 3 bases from V and 7 from J; bases not matched to a gene: 12. Germline CDR1 and CDR2: LGHNA and YNFKEQ. CDR3 in amino acids: CASSHHGGRGGNEQFF. The CDR3 DNA reads as TGTGCCAGCAGCCATCACGGTGGGAGGGGAGGAAATGAGCAGTTCTTC.

V and J are TRBV28 and TRBJ1-5; 11 bases fit TRBD1. The CDR3 sequence is 15 residues long. The germline V gene encodes CDR1 MDHEN and CDR2 SYDVKM. V shed 5 bases and J 2 bases; nucleotides not matched to a gene: 2. The CDR3 region is CASSGTGGGNQPQHF. As DNA, the CDR3 is TGTGCCAGCAGTGGGACAGGGGGGGGCAATCAGCCCCAGCATTTT.

The V gene is TRBV28, the J gene TRBJ2-2; 10 bases align to TRBD2. After removal of 6 bases from V and 3 bases from J, the junction contained 4 bases not matched to a gene. Germline lookup yields CDR1 MDHEN and CDR2 SYDVKM. The CDR3 has 15 amino acids. The CDR3 DNA reads TGTGCCAGCAGACTTAGCGGGGGGCACACCGGGGAGCTGTTTTTT. Protein product: CASRLSGGHTGELFF.

This clone was seen just once. The chain has TRBV5-6 and TRBJ1-1, with 8 bases identical to TRBD1. CDR1 SGHDT and CDR2 YYEEEE come from the germline V gene. The CDR3 sequence is 15 residues long. The V and J ends lost 4 bases and 5 bases, in that order; junction bases with no gene match: 10. The CDR3: CASSPRTGRGTEAFF. The CDR3 DNA sequence: TGTGCCAGCAGCCCCCGGACAGGGCGGGGGACTGAAGCTTTCTTT.

This clone came up a few times. The V call is TRBV2, the J call TRBJ1-5; TRBD1 is a possible D gene (5 bases). This CDR3 has 13 residues. Deletions cut 10 bases from V and 2 bases from J, with 12 bases between. Germline V gene data show CDR1 as SNHLY and CDR2 as FYNNEI. The CDR3 coding sequence is TGTGCCACGACAGTCTCTGGCAATCAGCCCCAGCATTTT. It encodes CATTVSGNQPQHF.

The rearrangement joins TRBV11-2 to TRBJ1-1; weak D call: TRBD1 (6 bases). The V gene lost 5 bases and the J gene lost 10 bases, with 11 bases spanning the gap. Germline CDR1 SGHAT, CDR2 FQNNGV. The CDR3 covers 11 residues. The DNA for the CDR3 is TGTGCCAGCAGCCCAGGGGAGGGAGCTTTCTTT. It is translated as CASSPGEGAFF.

This clone was picked up one time. The chain links TRBV7-9 to TRBJ2-1; D is perhaps TRBD1 (5 bases). V was cut by 5 bases and J by 7 bases, with 9 bases left in between. The CDR3 length is 12 residues. Germline V gene lookup returns CDR1 SEHNR and CDR2 FQNEAQ (reference sequence). DNA of the CDR3: TGTGCCAGCAGCCCTGGGGCAAATGAGCAGTTCTTC. As protein: CASSPGANEQFF.

The chain links TRBV5-1 to TRBJ2-2, with a possible D match to TRBD2 (6 bases). Looked up from germline, CDR1 is SGHRS and CDR2 is YFSETQ. V was pared by 6 bases and J by 1 base, with 16 bases between. The CDR3 totals 16 residues. CDR3 sequence: CASIRGGSGNTGELFF. CDR3 nucleotide sequence: TGCGCCAGCATCCGGGGTGGTAGCGGGAACACCGGGGAGCTGTTTTTT. Drawing the rest from reference TRBV5-1 and TRBJ2-2, the complete variable domain is KAGVTQTPRYLIKTRGQQVTLSCSPISGHRSVSWYQQTPGQGLQFLFEYFSETQRNKGNFPGRFSGRQFSNSRSEMNVSTLELGDSALYLCASIRGGSGNTGELFFGEGSRLTVL.

The V gene is TRBV18, the J gene TRBJ2-7, with 8 bases aligning to TRBD1. The CDR3 sequence is 13 residues long. Per germline, CDR1 KGHSH and CDR2 LQKENI. V lost 6 bases to trimming and J lost 5 bases; unmatched junction nucleotides: 6. CDR3 sequence reads: CASSPDRADEQYF. The CDR3 DNA follows: TGTGCCAGCTCCCCGGACAGGGCCGACGAGCAGTACTTC.

The CDR3 DNA reads TGTGCCAGTACCACCACGGGGACTAGCGGGGGGGCGGATACGCAGTATTTT. This encodes CASTTTGTSGGADTQYF. The chain employs TRBV19 and TRBJ2-3; 16 positions agree with TRBD2. This CDR3 spans 17 amino acids. After removal of 7 bases from V and 6 bases from J, the junction contained 10 bases not matched to a gene. The germline CDR1 and CDR2 sequences are LNHDA and SQIVND (reference sequence).

Here the CDR3 DNA reads TGTGCCAGCAGCTTAACAGCACAATTCTACGAGCAGTACTTC. It codes for CASSLTAQFYEQYF. The gene calls are TRBV7-2 and TRBJ2-7, with D hard to call. The germline gives CDR1 SGHTA, CDR2 FQGNSA. Trimming pared 2 bases from V and 3 bases from J, leaving 11 bases between. The CDR3 sequence is 14 residues long.

The chain recombines TRBV7-8 with TRBJ1-6; D is unresolved. Germline values: CDR1 SGHVS, CDR2 FQNEAQ. This CDR3 has 15 amino acids. With 1 base removed from V and 10 bases from J, the gap between germline ends came to 14 bases. The chain's CDR3 is CASSLGSTISSPLHF. Written as DNA, the CDR3 is TGTGCCAGCAGCTTAGGTTCCACTATTTCGTCACCCCTCCACTTT.

The chain has TRBV7-9 and TRBJ2-4; no definite D call. The length of the CDR3 is 18 residues. Germline V lookup: CDR1 SEHNR, CDR2 FQNEAQ (reference sequence). Trimming left V 3 bases short and J 0 bases short, with 18 bases between. The CDR3 loop reads CASSFQSAQNLAKNIQYF. The CDR3 DNA follows: TGTGCCAGCAGCTTTCAATCCGCACAGAACCTAGCCAAAAACATTCAGTACTTC.

V usage is TRBV6-5 and J usage is TRBJ1-5; D remains ambiguous. CDR3 size: 14 residues. V lost 6 bases and J lost 1, with 10 bases in between. Germline values: CDR1 MNHEY, CDR2 SVGAGI. CDR3 region: CASRERESNQPQHF. The DNA for the CDR3 is TGTGCCAGCAGGGAGAGAGAGAGCAATCAGCCCCAGCATTTT.

The V gene is TRBV4-1, the J gene TRBJ2-2, with D perhaps TRBD1 (6 bases). Trimming took off 5 bases at V and 3 bases at J, with 7 bases between the two ends. CDR3 length: 13 amino acids. CDR1 and CDR2 (germline): MGHRA, YSYEKL. DNA for the CDR3: TGCGCCAGCAGCTACAGGGACACCGGGGAGCTGTTTTTT. It is translated as CASSYRDTGELFF.

The chain recombines TRBV5-6 with TRBJ1-3, with a possible D match to TRBD1 (6 bases). The CDR3 runs 15 residues. V lost 6 bases to trimming and J lost 0 bases, with 13 bases between them. The germline V gene encodes CDR1 SGHDT and CDR2 YYEEEE. As DNA, the CDR3 is TGTGCCAGCACTCGGGACACCAGCTCTGGAAACACCATATATTTT. This encodes CASTRDTSSGNTIYF.

The V and J genes are TRBV11-2 and TRBJ1-3; TRBD1 matches 7 bases. CDR1 and CDR2 from the germline V gene are SGHAT and FQNNGV. Trimming at V came to 5 bases and at J to 4 bases, leaving 14 bases not matched to a gene. The CDR3 runs to 17 residues. This CDR3 is CASSGLGQQVFGNTIYF. The CDR3, as DNA: TGTGCCAGCAGCGGATTGGGACAGCAGGTTTTCGGAAACACCATATATTTT.

The V call is TRBV9, the J call TRBJ2-7; 9 bases align to TRBD1. In germline, CDR1 is SGDLS, CDR2 YYNGEE. V lost 10 bases to trimming and J lost 0 bases; unmatched junction nucleotides: 8. The CDR3 has 14 residues. In DNA form, the CDR3 reads TGTGCCTCCTCTCGGACAGGGGTCTCCTACGAGCAGTACTTC. Encoded protein: CASSRTGVSYEQYF.

In its sample, this clone was seen a few times. The chain links TRBV9 to TRBJ2-7; D not resolved. The CDR3 sequence is 13 residues long. Per germline, CDR1 SGDLS and CDR2 YYNGEE. V lost 4 bases, J lost 5 bases, and 13 bases lay in between. The CDR3 loop is CASSLTTFDEQYF. CDR3 DNA: TGTGCCAGCAGCTTAACCACATTTGACGAGCAGTACTTC.

V is TRBV7-2 and J is TRBJ2-3, with TRBD2 matching over 8 bases. Germline CDR1 and CDR2: SGHTA and FQGNSA. The CDR3 totals 16 residues. The J segment lost 1 base and the V segment lost 5 bases, leaving 8 bases of the junction unmatched. Here the CDR3 DNA reads TGTGCCAGCAGCCCGGGAGGGTTTTGGGGCACAGATACGCAGTATTTT. Protein sequence: CASSPGGFWGTDTQYF.

The chain combines TRBV28 with TRBJ1-5; 7 nucleotides agree with TRBD1. CDR1 and CDR2 (germline): MDHEN, SYDVKM. The V and J ends lost 8 bases and 6 bases, in that order; junction bases with no gene match: 7. CDR3 size: 13 residues. The CDR3 loop reads CASQGDLRQPQHF. CDR3 bases: TGTGCCAGCCAGGGGGATTTGCGTCAGCCCCAGCATTTT.

This chain links TRBV2 with TRBJ1-1; possible D gene TRBD1, 6 bases. Deletions cut 7 bases from V and 6 bases from J, with 24 bases between. The CDR3 length is 16 residues. The germline V gene encodes CDR1 SNHLY and CDR2 FYNNEI. In nucleotides, the CDR3 is TGTGCCAGCAAGAGCCAGGACAGCAGTATATTTGCTGAAGCTTTCTTT. It encodes CASKSQDSSIFAEAFF.

This chain uses TRBV6-6 with TRBJ1-1, with D hard to call. Per germline, CDR1 MNHNY and CDR2 SVGAGI (reference sequence). The CDR3 covers 12 residues. Trimming left V 7 bases short and J 4 bases short, with 10 bases between. For the CDR3, the DNA is TGTGCCAGCACCTACGAAGCCACTGAAGCTTTCTTT. It encodes CASTYEATEAFF.